This record covers a single T cell receptor (beta chain). No antigen is known for it. RNA extraction was followed by reverse transcription into cDNA, which acted as the sequencing template. The data were produced by immunoSEQ multiplex PCR, yet TCRdb's version contains in-frame clones alone and is incomplete. The repertoire holds a few hundred thousand clones, with 50% to 75% as singletons. Treatment of the sample: oral pan-JAK inhibitor, 5-10 mg twice daily. The V gene lost 4 bases and the J gene lost 9 bases, with 20 bases spanning the gap. The germline V gene encodes CDR1 SGHNT and CDR2 YYREEE (reference sequence). There are 15 residues in the CDR3. The data belong to a study of CD8+ T cells in alopecia areata. General observations from the study: Persistence of many expanded lesional clones was seen in scalp and blood during tofacitinib.

This specimen consisted of CD4+ T cells sorted from blood, obtained at roughly week 52, from a patient treated with tofacitinib. The clonotype comes from a human donor with alopecia areata. The V and J genes are TRBV5-4 and TRBJ2-1; D might be TRBD2 (7 bases). The CDR3 reads CASSPGGPVASEQFF. Written as DNA, the CDR3 is TGTGCCAGCAGCCCCGGGGGGCCTGTCGCCAGTGAGCAGTTCTTC.